These 16 T cell receptor beta chains came from one sample sequenced in a study of breast tumors, draining lymph nodes, adjacent tissues. The lymph nodes were axillary draining lymph nodes from breast cancer patients. TCRdb reanalysed the multiplex PCR reads using MiXCR and keeps one entry per CDR3 protein. Of approximately 100,000 distinct CDR3 sequences listed, 21% are singletons. The sequencing input was axillary lymph node tissue. The receptors derive from a female donor with breast cancer. Some clones in this sample may be carry-over from other donors' samples.

This clonotype occurred many times. The rearrangement joins TRBV12-3 or TRBV12-4 to TRBJ2-7, with TRBD1 identical over 8 bases. The CDR3 is 14 residues long. After removal of 4 bases from V and 5 bases from J, the junction contained 7 bases not matched to a gene. The CDR3 region is CASSSRQGLDEQYF. In DNA form, the CDR3 reads TGTGCCAGCAGTTCCAGACAGGGGTTAGACGAGCAGTACTTC.

This clonotype was seen ten or more times. The gene calls are TRBV4-1 and TRBJ2-2; D not certain. In germline, CDR1 is MGHRA, CDR2 YSYEKL. This CDR3 has 15 amino acids. The ends were cut back, 0 bases at V and 5 bases at J, with 10 bases in the middle. The CDR3 nucleotides are TGCGCCAGCAGCCAAGATCATGTAGTGACCGGGGAGCTGTTTTTT. It yields the protein CASSQDHVVTGELFF.

This clonotype was picked up many times. The chain links TRBV28 to TRBJ2-7; TRBD1 matches at 8 bases. Looked up from germline, CDR1 is MDHEN and CDR2 is SYDVKM. Trimming cost V 6 bases and J 3 bases; bases outside gene matches: 10. The length of the CDR3 is 15 residues. The CDR3 loop reads CASRPSGGSGYEQYF. The CDR3 DNA reads TGTGCCAGCAGACCGTCAGGGGGCTCCGGCTACGAGCAGTACTTC.

This clonotype came up many times. This chain uses TRBV11-2 with TRBJ2-7; 10 bases align to TRBD1. V shed 4 bases and J 5 bases; nucleotides not matched to a gene: 5. The CDR3 sequence is 14 residues long. Germline V gene data show CDR1 as SGHAT and CDR2 as FQNNGV. CDR3 sequence reads: CASSSGTGEDEQYF. DNA of the CDR3: TGTGCCAGCAGCTCCGGGACAGGGGAAGACGAGCAGTACTTC.

A note on this clonotype: A much larger clone differs from this one at a single base, so this may be a read error. The chain links TRBV20-1 to TRBJ1-2; D is undetermined. The CDR3 contains 14 residues. V was shortened by 7 bases and J by 2 bases, with 17 bases between the two germline ends. Per germline, CDR1 DFQATT and CDR2 SNEGSKA (reference sequence). CDR3 region: CSVSVPLSNYGYTF. Here the CDR3 DNA reads TGCAGTGTTAGTGTTCCCCTATCCAACTATGGCTACACCTTC.

Comments on this clonotype: With a much larger clone just one base away, this may be a read error. V is TRBV20-1 and J is TRBJ1-4; D perhaps matches TRBD1 (6 bases). The CDR3 contains 13 residues. Germline loops: CDR1 DFQATT, CDR2 SNEGSKA (reference sequence). In DNA, the CDR3 is TGCAGCGCCTGGGGGCCCCTGAGGGAAAAACCGTTTTTT. This translates into CSAWGPLREKPFF.

In its sample, this clonotype was seen many times. In DNA form, the CDR3 reads TGTGCCAGCAGTCTTACAGGGCGGTGGGAGCAGTACTTC. Its protein product is CASSLTGRWEQYF. This sequence joins TRBV6-5 and TRBJ2-7; maybe TRBD1 (6 bases). The CDR3 contains 13 residues. In germline, CDR1 is MNHEY, CDR2 SVGAGI. Trimming left V 5 bases short and J 7 bases short, with 15 bases between.

This clonotype showed up many times. The chain employs TRBV5-5 and TRBJ1-4, with D unclear. Trimming pared 2 bases from V and 4 bases from J, leaving 9 bases between. The CDR3 extends over 14 amino acids. Looked up from germline, CDR1 is SGHKS and CDR2 is YYEKEE (reference sequence). CDR3 loop: CASSFSQNNEKLFF. CDR3 nucleotides: TGTGCCAGCAGCTTTTCACAGAATAATGAAAAACTGTTTTTT.

This clonotype was seen a handful of times. The rearrangement links TRBV28 to TRBJ1-5; possible D gene TRBD1, 5 bases. The CDR3 contains 13 residues. V lost 3 bases, J lost 7 bases, and 10 bases lay in between. Germline assignment: CDR1 MDHEN and CDR2 SYDVKM. This chain's CDR3 is CASSFWGYQPQHF. The DNA of the CDR3 is TGTGCCAGCAGTTTTTGGGGGTACCAGCCCCAGCATTTT.

The chain is built from TRBV19 and TRBJ2-2, with D uncertain. The germline CDR1 and CDR2 sequences are LNHDA and SQIVND (reference sequence). Trimming removed 2 bases at V and 7 bases at J, with 8 bases between. The CDR3 totals 13 residues. CDR3 residues: CASSIIGGGELFF. The CDR3 DNA sequence: TGTGCCAGTAGTATAATAGGTGGCGGGGAGCTGTTTTTT. The full variable domain, completed using reference TRBV19 and TRBJ2-2, is DGGITQSPKYLFRKEGQNVTLSCEQNLNHDAMYWYRQDPGQGLRLIYYSQIVNDFQKGDIAEGYSVSREKKESFPLTVTSAQKNPTAFYLCASSIIGGGELFFGEGSRLTVL.

In its sample, this clonotype was seen many times. The chain combines TRBV5-4 with TRBJ2-1; 11 bases are shared with TRBD2. The CDR3 contains 17 residues. Germline CDR1 is SGHNT and CDR2 is YYREEE (reference sequence). Losses at the gene ends were 2 bases for V and 7 bases for J; bases not matched to a gene: 11. In DNA form, the CDR3 reads TGTGCCAGCAGCTTTGGGGTAGCGGGAGGGCCAAAGAATGAGCAGTTCTTC. The encoded protein is CASSFGVAGGPKNEQFF.

This clonotype appeared a few times. The V gene is TRBV5-1, the J gene TRBJ2-6; a possible D gene is TRBD1 (8 bases). The V and J ends lost 3 bases and 1 base respectively, with 20 bases between them. CDR3 length: 19 residues. Germline-derived CDR1 and CDR2 are SGHRS and YFSETQ. The DNA for the CDR3 is TGCGCCAGCAGCTCCAGCGGGACAGGCTTTAAATCTGGGGCCAACGTCCTGACTTTC. It is translated as CASSSSGTGFKSGANVLTF.

This clonotype was recorded at least ten times. V is TRBV7-9 and J is TRBJ2-5; possible D gene TRBD1, 6 bases. CDR1 and CDR2 from the germline V gene are SEHNR and FQNEAQ (reference sequence). The V end was cut by 4 bases, the J end by 5 bases, with 11 bases between. This CDR3 has 13 amino acids. The CDR3 loop reads CASSSQGFETQYF. For the CDR3, the DNA is TGTGCCAGCAGCTCACAGGGTTTTGAGACCCAGTACTTC.

This clonotype came up many times. The V and J genes are TRBV11-2 and TRBJ2-7; the match to TRBD1 covers 8 bases. Germline V gene sequence: CDR1 SGHAT, CDR2 FQNNGV. J gave up 9 bases and V 1 base, and 8 bases lay outside the gene matches. The CDR3 has 14 residues. In DNA, the CDR3 is TGTGCCAGCAGCTTAGGGACAGGGAAAAGGGTGCAGTACTTC. It is translated as CASSLGTGKRVQYF.

This clonotype came up once. A much larger clone is a single base away; this may be a read error. The CDR3 region has the DNA TGTGCCAGCAGTGAAGTCGGTAGCGAACCCCACGAGCAGTACTTC. Amino acids: CASSEVGSEPHEQYF. The gene calls are TRBV6-1 and TRBJ2-7; tentative D call: TRBD2 (5 bases). The CDR3 spans 15 residues. V was pared by 1 base and J by 5 bases, with 15 bases between. Germline assignment: CDR1 MNHNS and CDR2 SASEGT.

V usage is TRBV28 and J usage is TRBJ1-2; 9 bases agree with TRBD1. This CDR3 spans 14 amino acids. Germline V gives CDR1 MDHEN, CDR2 SYDVKM. V was pared by 5 bases and J by 7 bases, with 8 bases of the junction left unmatched. CDR3 nucleotides: TGTGCCAGCAGTCTCACAGGGGGCGCTGGTGGCTACACCTTC. Encoded protein: CASSLTGGAGGYTF.